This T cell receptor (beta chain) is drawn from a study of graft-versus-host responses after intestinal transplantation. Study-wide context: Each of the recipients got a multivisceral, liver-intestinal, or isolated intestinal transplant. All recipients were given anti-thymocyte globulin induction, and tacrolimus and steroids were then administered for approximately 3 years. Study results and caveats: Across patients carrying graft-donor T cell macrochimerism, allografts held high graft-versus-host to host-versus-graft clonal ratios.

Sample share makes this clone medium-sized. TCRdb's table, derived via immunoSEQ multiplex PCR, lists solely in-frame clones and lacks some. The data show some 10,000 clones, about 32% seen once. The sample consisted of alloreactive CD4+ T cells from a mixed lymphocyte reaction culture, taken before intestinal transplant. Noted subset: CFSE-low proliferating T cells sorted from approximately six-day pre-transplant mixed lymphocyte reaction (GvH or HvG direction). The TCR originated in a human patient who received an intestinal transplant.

This CDR3 reads CASSLPPGGRYNEQFF. The DNA of the CDR3 is TGTGCCAGCAGTCTTCCACCGGGCGGGAGGTACAATGAGCAGTTCTTC. The chain couples TRBV27 to TRBJ2-1; TRBD2 aligns across 8 bases. The CDR3 is made up of 16 amino acids. Trimming cost V 5 bases and J 4 bases; bases outside gene matches: 10. Per the germline V gene, CDR1 is MNHEY and CDR2 is SMNVEV (reference sequence).